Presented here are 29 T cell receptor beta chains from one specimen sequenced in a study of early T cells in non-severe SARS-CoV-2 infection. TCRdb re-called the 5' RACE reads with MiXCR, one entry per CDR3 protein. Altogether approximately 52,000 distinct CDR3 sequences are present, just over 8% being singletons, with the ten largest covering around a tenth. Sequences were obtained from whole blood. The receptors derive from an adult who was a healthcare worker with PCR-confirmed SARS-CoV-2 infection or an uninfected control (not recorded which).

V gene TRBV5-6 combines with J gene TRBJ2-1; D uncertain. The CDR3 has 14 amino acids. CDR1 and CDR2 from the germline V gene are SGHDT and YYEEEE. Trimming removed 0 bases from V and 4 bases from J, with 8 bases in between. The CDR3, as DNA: TGTGCCAGCAGCTTGGTAGAGGTATACAATGAGCAGTTCTTC. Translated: CASSLVEVYNEQFF.

The CDR3 nucleotides read TGTGCCAGCAGGATCACAGATACGCAGTATTTT. The encoded protein is CASRITDTQYF. The chain carries TRBV2 and TRBJ2-3, with no clear D. Germline V gene lookup returns CDR1 SNHLY and CDR2 FYNNEI. This CDR3 is 11 amino acids long. The ends were cut back, 6 bases at V and 2 bases at J, with 3 bases in the middle.

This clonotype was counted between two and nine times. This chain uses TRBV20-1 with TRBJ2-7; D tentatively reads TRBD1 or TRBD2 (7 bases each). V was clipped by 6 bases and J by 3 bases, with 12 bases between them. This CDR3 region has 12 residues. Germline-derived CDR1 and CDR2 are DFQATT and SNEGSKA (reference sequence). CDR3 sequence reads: CSAQGGDYEQYF. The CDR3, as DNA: TGCAGTGCCCAGGGGGGGGACTACGAGCAGTACTTC.

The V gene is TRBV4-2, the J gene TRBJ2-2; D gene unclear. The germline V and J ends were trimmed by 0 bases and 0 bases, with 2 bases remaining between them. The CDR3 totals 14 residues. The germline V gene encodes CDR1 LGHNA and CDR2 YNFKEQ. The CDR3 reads CASSQDTNTGELFF. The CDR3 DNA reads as TGTGCCAGCAGCCAAGACACGAACACCGGGGAGCTGTTTTTT.

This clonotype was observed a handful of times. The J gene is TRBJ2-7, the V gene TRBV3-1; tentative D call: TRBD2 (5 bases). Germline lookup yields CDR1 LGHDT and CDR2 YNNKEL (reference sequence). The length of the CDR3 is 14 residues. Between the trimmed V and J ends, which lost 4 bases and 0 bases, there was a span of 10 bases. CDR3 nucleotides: TGTGCCAGCAGCCCTGCTGGGAGCTCCTACGAGCAGTACTTC. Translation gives CASSPAGSSYEQYF.

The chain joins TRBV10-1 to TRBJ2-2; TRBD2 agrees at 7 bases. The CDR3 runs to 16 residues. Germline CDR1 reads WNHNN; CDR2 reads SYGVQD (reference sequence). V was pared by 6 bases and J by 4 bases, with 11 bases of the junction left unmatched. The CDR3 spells CASSPGTTPGTGELFF. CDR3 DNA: TGCGCCAGCAGCCCCGGGACTACCCCGGGCACCGGGGAGCTGTTTTTT.

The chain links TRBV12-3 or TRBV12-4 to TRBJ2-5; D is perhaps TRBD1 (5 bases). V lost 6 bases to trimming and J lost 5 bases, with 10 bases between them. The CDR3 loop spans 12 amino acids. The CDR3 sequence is CASRGLEETQYF. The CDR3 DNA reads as TGTGCCAGCAGGGGGCTAGAGGAGACCCAGTACTTC.

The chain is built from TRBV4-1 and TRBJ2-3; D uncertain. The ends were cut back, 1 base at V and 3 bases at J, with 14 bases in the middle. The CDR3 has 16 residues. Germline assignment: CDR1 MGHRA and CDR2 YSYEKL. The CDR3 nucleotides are TGCGCCAGCAGCCAAGTGGATATGGGATTTACAGATACGCAGTATTTT. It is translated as CASSQVDMGFTDTQYF.

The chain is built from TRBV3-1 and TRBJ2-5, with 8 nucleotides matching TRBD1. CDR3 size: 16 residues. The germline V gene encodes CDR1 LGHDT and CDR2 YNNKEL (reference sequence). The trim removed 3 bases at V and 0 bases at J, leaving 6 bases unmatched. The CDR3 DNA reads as TGTGCCAGCAGCCAGGAACGACAGGGGTACCAAGAGACCCAGTACTTC. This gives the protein CASSQERQGYQETQYF.

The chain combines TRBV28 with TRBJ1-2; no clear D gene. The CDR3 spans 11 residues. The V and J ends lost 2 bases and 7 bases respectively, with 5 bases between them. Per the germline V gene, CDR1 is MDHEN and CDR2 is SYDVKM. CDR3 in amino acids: CASSLGVGYTF. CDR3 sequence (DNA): TGTGCCAGCAGTTTAGGGGTTGGCTACACCTTC.

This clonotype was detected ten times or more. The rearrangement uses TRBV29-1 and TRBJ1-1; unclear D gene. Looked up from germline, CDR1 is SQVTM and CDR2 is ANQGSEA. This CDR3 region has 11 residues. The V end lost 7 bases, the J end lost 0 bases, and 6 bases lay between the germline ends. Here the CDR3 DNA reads TGCAGCGGTACCCTGAACACTGAAGCTTTCTTT. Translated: CSGTLNTEAFF.

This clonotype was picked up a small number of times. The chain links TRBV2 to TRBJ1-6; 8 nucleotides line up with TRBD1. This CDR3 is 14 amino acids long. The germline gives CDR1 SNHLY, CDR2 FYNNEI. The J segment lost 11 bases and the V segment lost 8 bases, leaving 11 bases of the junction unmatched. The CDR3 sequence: CASGQGALGTPLHF. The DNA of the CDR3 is TGTGCCAGCGGGCAGGGGGCCCTTGGGACACCCCTCCACTTT.

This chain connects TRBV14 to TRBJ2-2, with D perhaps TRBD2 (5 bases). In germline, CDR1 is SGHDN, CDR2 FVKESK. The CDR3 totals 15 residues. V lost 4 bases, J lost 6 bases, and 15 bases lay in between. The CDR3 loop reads CASSPLGESAGELFF. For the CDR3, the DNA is TGTGCCAGCAGCCCCCTGGGAGAAAGCGCCGGGGAGCTGTTTTTT.

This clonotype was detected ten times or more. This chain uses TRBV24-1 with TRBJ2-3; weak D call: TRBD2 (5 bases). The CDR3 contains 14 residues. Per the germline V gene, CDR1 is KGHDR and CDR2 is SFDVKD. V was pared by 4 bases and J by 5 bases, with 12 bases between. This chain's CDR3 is CATSETSAGDTQYF. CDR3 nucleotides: TGTGCCACCAGTGAAACGAGCGCGGGAGATACGCAGTATTTT.

The CDR3 protein is CASSFPGSTDTQYF. CDR3 nucleotides: TGTGCCAGCAGTTTTCCGGGTAGCACAGATACGCAGTATTTT. The genes are TRBV28 and TRBJ2-3; unclear D gene. Germline V gene data show CDR1 as MDHEN and CDR2 as SYDVKM. The CDR3 is 14 amino acids. V dropped 3 bases and J dropped 0 bases, with 7 bases sitting between them.

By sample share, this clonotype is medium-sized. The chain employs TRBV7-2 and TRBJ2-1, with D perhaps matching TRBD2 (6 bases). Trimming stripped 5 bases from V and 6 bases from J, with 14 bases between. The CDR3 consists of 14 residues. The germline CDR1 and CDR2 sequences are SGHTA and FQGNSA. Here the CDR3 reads CASSLLHSGNEQFF. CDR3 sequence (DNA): TGTGCCAGCAGCCTATTACATAGCGGCAATGAGCAGTTCTTC.

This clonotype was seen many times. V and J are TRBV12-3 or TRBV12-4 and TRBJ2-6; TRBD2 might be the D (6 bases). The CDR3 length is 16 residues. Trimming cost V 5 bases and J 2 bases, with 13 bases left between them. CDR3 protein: CASSGIREAGANVLTF. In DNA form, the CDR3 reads TGTGCCAGCAGTGGAATTAGGGAGGCTGGGGCCAACGTCCTGACTTTC.

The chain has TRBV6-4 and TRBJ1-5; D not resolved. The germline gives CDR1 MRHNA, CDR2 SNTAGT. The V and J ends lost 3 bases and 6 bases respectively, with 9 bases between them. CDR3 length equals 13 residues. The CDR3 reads CASSEGIGQPQHF. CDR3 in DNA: TGTGCCAGCAGTGAAGGAATCGGTCAGCCCCAGCATTTT.

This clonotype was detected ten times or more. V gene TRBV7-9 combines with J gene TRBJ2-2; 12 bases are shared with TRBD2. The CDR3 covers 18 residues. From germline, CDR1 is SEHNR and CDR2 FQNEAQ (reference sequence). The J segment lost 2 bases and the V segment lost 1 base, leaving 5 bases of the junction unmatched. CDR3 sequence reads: CASSLVGLAGPNTGELFF. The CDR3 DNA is TGTGCCAGCAGCTTAGTCGGACTAGCGGGACCTAACACCGGGGAGCTGTTTTTT.

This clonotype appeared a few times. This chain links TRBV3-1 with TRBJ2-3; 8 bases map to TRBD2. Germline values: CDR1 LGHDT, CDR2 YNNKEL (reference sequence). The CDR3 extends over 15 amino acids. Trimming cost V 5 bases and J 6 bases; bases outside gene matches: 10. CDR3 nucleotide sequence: TGTGCCAGCAGCACAAGCGGGAGTACCGTGGATACGCAGTATTTT. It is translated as CASSTSGSTVDTQYF.

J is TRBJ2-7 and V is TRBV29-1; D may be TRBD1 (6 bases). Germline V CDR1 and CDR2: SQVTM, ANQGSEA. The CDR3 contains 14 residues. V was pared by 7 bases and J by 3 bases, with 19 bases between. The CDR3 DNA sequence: TGCAGCGCGTTGGACACAGGGAAAGACTACGAGCAGTACTTC. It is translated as CSALDTGKDYEQYF.

The CDR3 is CASSPGYSFDTDTQYF. CDR3 DNA sequence: TGTGCCAGCTCACCAGGCTACTCCTTTGACACAGATACGCAGTATTTT. V and J are TRBV18 and TRBJ2-3; D ambiguous. V was clipped by 2 bases and J by 2 bases, with 14 bases between them. This CDR3 contains 16 residues. CDR1 and CDR2 from the germline V gene are KGHSH and LQKENI.

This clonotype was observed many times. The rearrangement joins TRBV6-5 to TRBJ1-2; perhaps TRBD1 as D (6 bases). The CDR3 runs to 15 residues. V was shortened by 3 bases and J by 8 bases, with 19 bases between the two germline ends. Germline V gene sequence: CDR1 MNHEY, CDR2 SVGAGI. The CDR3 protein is CASSYRDKPPSGYTF. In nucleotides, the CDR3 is TGTGCCAGCAGTTATCGGGACAAACCCCCTTCGGGCTACACCTTC.

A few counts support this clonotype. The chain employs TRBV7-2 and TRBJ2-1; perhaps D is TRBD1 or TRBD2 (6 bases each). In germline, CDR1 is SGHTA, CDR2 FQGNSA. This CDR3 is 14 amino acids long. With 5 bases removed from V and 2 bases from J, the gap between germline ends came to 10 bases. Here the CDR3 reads CASSRGRTYNEQFF. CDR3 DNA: TGTGCCAGCAGCCGGGGGCGAACCTACAATGAGCAGTTCTTC. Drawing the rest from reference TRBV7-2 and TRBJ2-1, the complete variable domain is GAGVSQSPSNKVTEKGKDVELRCDPISGHTALYWYRQSLGQGLEFLIYFQGNSAPDKSGLPSDRFSAERTGGSVSTLTIQRTQQEDSAVYLCASSRGRTYNEQFFGPGTRLTVL.

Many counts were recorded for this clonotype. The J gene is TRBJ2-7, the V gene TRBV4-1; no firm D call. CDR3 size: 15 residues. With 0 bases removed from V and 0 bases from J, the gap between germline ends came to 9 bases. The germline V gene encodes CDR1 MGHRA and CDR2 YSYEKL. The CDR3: CASSQEDRSSYEQYF. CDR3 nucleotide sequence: TGCGCCAGCAGCCAAGAGGACCGTAGCTCCTACGAGCAGTACTTC.

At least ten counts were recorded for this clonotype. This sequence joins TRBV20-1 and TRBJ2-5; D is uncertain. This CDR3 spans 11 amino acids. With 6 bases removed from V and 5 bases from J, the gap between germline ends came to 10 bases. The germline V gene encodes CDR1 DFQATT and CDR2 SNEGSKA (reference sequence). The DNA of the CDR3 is TGCAGTGCGCCCCTGGGGGAGACCCAGTACTTC. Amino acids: CSAPLGETQYF.

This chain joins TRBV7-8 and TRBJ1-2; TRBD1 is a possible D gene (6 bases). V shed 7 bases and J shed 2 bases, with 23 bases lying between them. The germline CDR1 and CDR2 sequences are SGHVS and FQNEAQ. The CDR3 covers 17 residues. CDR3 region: CASTALSWGASNYGYTF. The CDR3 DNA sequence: TGTGCCAGCACCGCCCTTAGTTGGGGGGCCTCAAACTATGGCTACACCTTC.

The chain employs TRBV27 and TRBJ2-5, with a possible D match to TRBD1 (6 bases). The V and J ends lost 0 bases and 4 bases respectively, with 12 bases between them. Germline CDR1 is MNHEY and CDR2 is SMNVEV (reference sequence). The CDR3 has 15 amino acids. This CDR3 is CASSLSFGRGETQYF. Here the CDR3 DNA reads TGTGCCAGCAGTTTATCATTCGGCAGGGGAGAGACCCAGTACTTC.

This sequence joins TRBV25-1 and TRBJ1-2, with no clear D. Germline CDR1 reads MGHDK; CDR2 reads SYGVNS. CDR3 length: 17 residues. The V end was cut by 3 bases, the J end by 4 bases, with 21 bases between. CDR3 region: CASSERDGIGDTYGYTF. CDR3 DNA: TGTGCCAGCAGTGAGCGAGACGGGATTGGGGATACCTATGGCTACACCTTC.